This T cell receptor (beta chain) was recorded in a study of radiation and T cells in renal cell carcinoma. TCRdb's copy holds only in-frame clones and misses some; the assay was immunoSEQ multiplex PCR. The sample includes some 26,000 clones, over 75% of them seen just once. The CDR3 spans 14 residues. The germline V and J ends were trimmed by 2 bases and 8 bases, with 13 bases remaining between them. Germline V gives CDR1 SGDLS, CDR2 YYNGEE. Time point here: blood 2 weeks post-SBRT. Indicated treatment: 15 Gy SBRT to primary tumor, nephrectomy 4 weeks later. This TCR was recovered from a man aged 55 to 70 with renal cell carcinoma. The chain combines TRBV9 with TRBJ1-4; D ambiguous. Sequences were derived from blood, sampled from a patient whose treatment included radiotherapy and nephrectomy. Here the CDR3 reads CASSVEPIGEKLFF. Written as DNA, the CDR3 is TGTGCCAGCAGCGTTGAGCCCATCGGCGAAAAACTGTTTTTT. Filled out from reference TRBV9 and TRBJ1-4, the complete variable domain reads DSGVTQTPKHLITATGQRVTLRCSPRSGDLSVYWYQQSLDQGLQFLIQYYNGEERAKGNILERFSAQQFPDLHSELNLSSLELGDSALYFCASSVEPIGEKLFFGSGTQLSVL.